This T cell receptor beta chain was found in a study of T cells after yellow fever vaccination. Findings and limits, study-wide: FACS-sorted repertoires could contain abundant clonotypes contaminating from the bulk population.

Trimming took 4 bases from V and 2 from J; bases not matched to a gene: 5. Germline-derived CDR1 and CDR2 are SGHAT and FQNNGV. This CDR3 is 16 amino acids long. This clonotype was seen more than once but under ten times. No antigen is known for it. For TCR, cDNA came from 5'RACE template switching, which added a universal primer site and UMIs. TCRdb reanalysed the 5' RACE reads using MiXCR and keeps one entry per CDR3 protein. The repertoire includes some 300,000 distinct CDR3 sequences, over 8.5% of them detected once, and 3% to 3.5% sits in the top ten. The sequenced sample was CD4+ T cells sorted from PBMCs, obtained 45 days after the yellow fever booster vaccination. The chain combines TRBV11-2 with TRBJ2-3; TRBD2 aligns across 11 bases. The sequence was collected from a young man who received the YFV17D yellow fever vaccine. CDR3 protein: CASSSGLAVTTDTQYF. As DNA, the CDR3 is TGTGCCAGCAGCTCGGGACTAGCGGTTACCACAGATACGCAGTATTTT.